The clone carrying this T cell receptor (beta chain) has a handful of counts. As yet, its antigen is unknown. Germline V gene data show CDR1 as SGHRS and CDR2 as YFSETQ. The CDR3 runs to 13 residues. V gave up 0 bases and J gave up 6 bases, with 10 bases separating them. The source of the sample is a study of CD8+CD57+ T cells in acquired aplastic anemia. Background on the study: DNA per sorted CD4+ or CD8+ sample ranged about 0.17 to 30 ug, averaging roughly 3.2 ug. Researchers reported that healthy donors averaged approximately 9.8 million reads for CD4+ cells. Findings and caveats of the study: Researchers reported that CD8+ Simpson's diversity was not significantly different in patients versus controls. Twenty-nine sequences, all CD8+ CDR3, were shared between patients and controls.

Profiling of TCR beta VDJ combinations and CDR3 sequences used genomic DNA as template. TCRdb fed the reads into MiXCR, producing one record per CDR3 protein. The data contain fewer than 200,000 distinct CDR3 sequences, 50% to 75% of them singletons. V gene TRBV5-1 combines with J gene TRBJ2-7; D call uncertain. The material sequenced was sorted CD4+, CD8+, or CD8+CD57+ T cells (not recorded which) from PBMCs. This TCR was sampled from a human donor in good health. DNA for the CDR3: TGCGCCAGCAGCTTGGGCGCGGCCCGCGAGCAGTACTTC. As protein: CASSLGAAREQYF.